The 24 T cell receptor beta chains below come from one sample, sequenced in a study of Graves' ophthalmopathy and Graves' hyperthyroidism. Researchers took RNA transcripts and amplified TCR beta CDR3 regions from them. The workflow started with a first-round RT-PCR run with HTBI primers and then moved on to a second-round multiplex PCR. TCRdb ran MiXCR on the multiplex PCR reads and lists one entry per CDR3 protein. The table records about 220,000 distinct CDR3 sequences, 20% to 25% of them present only once. Sequenced sample: peripheral blood. The source of these receptors is a woman between 45 and 60 years old with Graves' ophthalmopathy.

The CDR3 sequence: CAQIVSGNTIYF. The CDR3 nucleotides are TGTGCCCAGATTGTCTCTGGAAACACCATATATTTT. V is TRBV30 and J is TRBJ1-3; no clear D gene. Per germline, CDR1 GTSNPN and CDR2 SVGIG (reference sequence). V dropped 8 bases and J dropped 0 bases, with 8 bases sitting between them. CDR3 length: 12 residues.

This clonotype was seen ten or more times. The chain uses TRBV20-1 and TRBJ2-7; a weak D match, TRBD2 (6 bases). The CDR3 has 14 amino acids. Germline CDR1 DFQATT, CDR2 SNEGSKA (reference sequence). V dropped 1 base and J dropped 7 bases, with 17 bases sitting between them. The CDR3 protein is CSARAPAGTWEQYF. CDR3 nucleotide sequence: TGCAGTGCTAGAGCGCCAGCGGGTACTTGGGAGCAGTACTTC.

The J gene is TRBJ2-5, the V gene TRBV6-1, with 12 bases that match TRBD2. With 5 bases clipped from V and 2 bases from J, the junction kept 3 bases outside the gene matches. CDR1 MNHNS and CDR2 SASEGT come from the germline V gene. The CDR3 is made up of 15 amino acids. The DNA of the CDR3 is TGTGCCAGCAGTACACTAGCGGGAGGACAAGAGACCCAGTACTTC. It is translated as CASSTLAGGQETQYF.

The table lists this clonotype with many counts. This chain uses TRBV30 with TRBJ1-3; 7 bases fit TRBD1. V was clipped by 2 bases and J by 8 bases; unmatched bases: 6. The V gene's germline CDR1 is GTSNPN and CDR2 SVGIG (reference sequence). The CDR3 is 13 amino acids. The CDR3 nucleotides are TGTGCCTGGAGTATTACAGGGGTAGACACCATATATTTT. It specifies CAWSITGVDTIYF.

The J gene is TRBJ1-1, the V gene TRBV15; D is unresolved. The germline V gene has CDR1 LNHNV and CDR2 YYDKDF (reference sequence). V lost 1 base, J lost 6 bases, and 9 bases lay in between. The length of the CDR3 is 13 residues. CDR3 in amino acids: CATSRASGAEAFF. In DNA form, the CDR3 reads TGTGCCACCAGCAGAGCGAGCGGGGCTGAAGCTTTCTTT. The full variable domain, completed using reference TRBV15 and TRBJ1-1, is DAMVIQNPRYQVTQFGKPVTLSCSQTLNHNVMYWYQQKSSQAPKLLFHYYDKDFNNEADTPDNFQSRRPNTSFCFLDIRSPGLGDTAMYLCATSRASGAEAFFGQGTRLTVV.

CDR3 sequence: CASSSLHRDYEQYF. The CDR3 bases are TGTGCCAGTAGTTCCCTCCACAGAGACTACGAGCAGTACTTC. V is TRBV19 and J is TRBJ2-7; D unresolved. Trimming stripped 5 bases from V and 3 bases from J, with 14 bases between. The CDR3 covers 14 residues. CDR1 and CDR2 from the germline V gene are LNHDA and SQIVND (reference sequence).

This clonotype came up many times. The junction departs from the called germline gene at one end, perhaps through a read error. This chain connects TRBV5-6 to TRBJ1-5, with 11 positions matching TRBD1. Per the germline V gene, CDR1 is SGHDT and CDR2 is YYEEEE. The CDR3 is 16 amino acids. The CDR3 loop reads CAGSFTGTGGNQPQHF. The CDR3 coding sequence is TGTGCCGGCAGCTTCACCGGGACAGGGGGAAATCAGCCCCAGCATTTT.

This clonotype was seen many times. V and J are TRBV20-1 and TRBJ1-5; weak D call: TRBD1 (6 bases). V was clipped by 0 bases and J by 2 bases, with 11 bases between them. This CDR3 has 15 amino acids. The germline V gene has CDR1 DFQATT and CDR2 SNEGSKA (reference sequence). In nucleotides, the CDR3 is TGCAGTGCTAGAGACGTAGGACAGCGCAATCAGCCCCAGCATTTT. It encodes CSARDVGQRNQPQHF.

A remark on this clonotype: A read error is possible here, since a much larger clone lies one base away. The conserved closing phenylalanine or tryptophan is absent in this CDR3, likely reflecting a read error. This chain links TRBV30 with TRBJ2-2; either TRBD1 or TRBD2 may fit D (5 bases each). The V gene's germline CDR1 is GTSNPN and CDR2 SVGIG (reference sequence). Trimming removed 7 bases from V and 1 base from J, with 10 bases in between. This CDR3 is 13 amino acids long. The CDR3 DNA reads TGTGCCTTCCGGGGCCAGAACACCGGGGAGCTGTTTCTT. This sequence encodes CAFRGQNTGELFL.

This clonotype was seen repeatedly, ten times or more. The genes are TRBV2 and TRBJ2-5, with a weak D call TRBD2 (6 bases). This CDR3 is 13 amino acids long. The germline V gene has CDR1 SNHLY and CDR2 FYNNEI. With 6 bases removed from V and 5 bases from J, the gap between germline ends came to 13 bases. The CDR3 here is CASSRDSWETQYF. The DNA for the CDR3 is TGTGCCAGCAGCCGGGACTCGTGGGAGACCCAGTACTTC. Full variable domain (outside the CDR3, taken from reference TRBV2 and TRBJ2-5): EPEVTQTPSHQVTQMGQEVILRCVPISNHLYFYWYRQILGQKVEFLVSFYNNEISEKSEIFDDQFSVERPDGSNFTLKIRSTKLEDSAMYFCASSRDSWETQYFGPGTRLLVL.

This clonotype was seen at least ten times. This chain uses TRBV4-2 with TRBJ1-1, with D maybe TRBD1 (5 bases). V lost 6 bases and J 5 bases, leaving 13 bases between the germline ends. The CDR3 contains 13 residues. Germline V CDR1 and CDR2: LGHNA, YNFKEQ. The CDR3 is CASSRRGVTEAFF. The DNA for the CDR3 is TGTGCCAGCAGTCGAAGGGGTGTAACTGAAGCTTTCTTT.

The chain couples TRBV6-1 to TRBJ2-7; D is uncertain. The V gene's germline CDR1 is MNHNS and CDR2 SASEGT. V lost 4 bases, J lost 3 bases, and 10 bases lay in between. There are 13 residues in the CDR3. The CDR3 loop is CASSVGRSYEQYF. The DNA for the CDR3 is TGTGCCAGCAGTGTAGGCAGAAGCTACGAGCAGTACTTC.

CDR3 residues: CASSLAGSLKVNYGYTF. The CDR3 DNA reads TGTGCCAGCAGTTTAGCGGGGTCCCTCAAAGTTAACTATGGCTACACCTTC. The genes are TRBV12-3 or TRBV12-4 and TRBJ1-2; D call uncertain. CDR3 length: 17 amino acids. V dropped 0 bases and J dropped 1 base, with 15 bases sitting between them.

This clonotype has a count of ten or more. The V call is TRBV5-8, the J call TRBJ1-3; possibly TRBD1 for D (6 bases). Germline CDR1 and CDR2: SGHTS and YDEGEE. This CDR3 is built from 14 residues. V was cut by 5 bases and J by 3 bases, with 12 bases left in between. The DNA of the CDR3 is TGTGCCAGCAGGAGGACAGTTGATGGAAACACCATATATTTT. Amino acid sequence: CASRRTVDGNTIYF.

This clonotype has at least ten counts. The CDR3 DNA sequence: TGTGCCACCAGTGGTAGCGGGAGCGGGGAGACCCAGTACTTC. Translation: CATSGSGSGETQYF. The V gene is TRBV24-1, the J gene TRBJ2-5; 9 nucleotides align to TRBD2. CDR1 and CDR2 from the germline V gene are KGHDR and SFDVKD. There are 14 residues in the CDR3. The junction had 5 bases not matched to a gene; V was cut back by 5 bases and J by 5 bases.

This clonotype was counted at least ten times. V usage is TRBV19 and J usage is TRBJ2-1; the match to TRBD2 covers 12 bases. This CDR3 spans 15 amino acids. V was pared by 3 bases and J by 10 bases, with 7 bases of the junction left unmatched. CDR1 is LNHDA and CDR2 is SQIVND in the germline V gene (reference sequence). As DNA, the CDR3 is TGTGCCAGTAGTATCCTTCCTAGCGGGAGGGAGGAGCAGTTCTTC. Its translation: CASSILPSGREEQFF.

This clonotype was seen at least ten times. The CDR3 loop reads CAWSVSASGRNEQYF. As DNA, the CDR3 is TGTGCCTGGAGTGTGTCGGCTAGCGGGAGGAACGAGCAGTACTTC. This rearrangement joins TRBV30 to TRBJ2-7, with TRBD2 identical over 11 bases. Germline lookup yields CDR1 GTSNPN and CDR2 SVGIG (reference sequence). CDR3 length: 15 amino acids. V lost 0 bases and J lost 5; bases outside the gene matches: 6.

This clonotype was seen repeatedly, ten times or more. V gene TRBV20-1 combines with J gene TRBJ2-7; maybe TRBD2 (5 bases). The CDR3 extends over 13 amino acids. Trimming took 0 bases from V and 3 from J, leaving 9 bases between them. Germline V CDR1 and CDR2: DFQATT, SNEGSKA (reference sequence). For the CDR3, the DNA is TGCAGTGCTAGAGAGCGGGCTGACTACGAGCAGTACTTC. Translated, it gives CSARERADYEQYF.

In its sample, this clonotype was seen many times. This chain connects TRBV28 to TRBJ2-7, with D unresolved. V gave up 6 bases and J gave up 5 bases, with 17 bases separating them. Germline-derived CDR1 and CDR2 are MDHEN and SYDVKM. The CDR3 sequence is 14 residues long. The CDR3 is CASRKSPNRHEQYF. The DNA of the CDR3 is TGTGCCAGCAGGAAGAGCCCAAATCGCCACGAGCAGTACTTC.

This clonotype was recorded many times. The chain is built from TRBV28 and TRBJ1-1; D gene unclear. V lost 8 bases, J lost 2 bases, and 9 bases lay in between. Germline CDR1 MDHEN, CDR2 SYDVKM. This CDR3 has 12 amino acids. The CDR3 DNA follows: TGTGCCAGCGGAACCTCTAACACTGAAGCTTTCTTT. Translation gives CASGTSNTEAFF.

The table lists this clonotype with many counts. The chain couples TRBV11-2 to TRBJ2-2; 7 nucleotides align to TRBD2. This CDR3 is 18 amino acids long. The germline gives CDR1 SGHAT, CDR2 FQNNGV. V was pared by 4 bases and J by 0 bases, with 11 bases of the junction left unmatched. The DNA for the CDR3 is TGTGCCAGCAGCTCCCAGGGAGGGACTTGGGCGAACACCGGGGAGCTGTTTTTT. Translating it yields CASSSQGGTWANTGELFF.

This chain uses TRBV6-5 with TRBJ1-1; 7 nucleotides align to TRBD1. The CDR3 totals 15 residues. Germline-derived CDR1 and CDR2 are MNHEY and SVGAGI. J was trimmed by 4 bases and V by 2 bases; bases with no gene match: 7. CDR3 coding DNA: TGTGCCAGCAGTTACGGGGAGGGGGCTCTCACTGAAGCTTTCTTT. This gives the protein CASSYGEGALTEAFF.

This clonotype was recorded many times. CDR3 DNA: TGTGCCAGTAGTATTCCGGGGGTGCTGCAAGAGACCCAGTACTTC. Translated: CASSIPGVLQETQYF. V and J are TRBV19 and TRBJ2-5, with a tentative D call TRBD2 (6 bases). This CDR3 region has 15 residues. V lost 3 bases and J lost 2, with 13 bases in between. Per the germline V gene, CDR1 is LNHDA and CDR2 is SQIVND (reference sequence).

The table lists this clonotype with a few counts. This sequence joins TRBV13 and TRBJ2-5; 7 bases are a match to TRBD1. V dropped 5 bases and J dropped 5; count of bases not matched to a gene: 14. The CDR3 covers 16 residues. Germline CDR1 and CDR2: PRHDT and FYEKMQ (reference sequence). The DNA for the CDR3 is TGTGCCAGCAGCCCATCAGGGTCAGGGGGAGATGAGACCCAGTACTTC. It encodes CASSPSGSGGDETQYF.